This TCR beta chain was documented in a study of control samples from healthy donors and cancer patients (dated by TCRdb to the early 2020s). On this clone: The specificity of this receptor is unknown. It has no much larger one-base neighbor in the sample; base qualities were not kept.

CDR1 MDHEN and CDR2 SYDVKM are derived from the germline V gene. The CDR3 contains 11 residues, cysteine and phenylalanine counted. Just CDR3 DNA is preserved here, 33 bases in frame from base 1. The V and J ends are trimmed by 3 bases and 6 bases, leaving 3 bases between them. Library preparation employed the immunoSEQ multiplex PCR assay. Sourced from immuneACCESS, this table was stored by TCRdb with only in-frame sequences that have V and J called. A share of the clones is absent; for the studies checked, an unresolved V gene accounts for under half, and the remainder has no known explanation. In this sample the table shows a few hundred thousand clones, 90% of which occur a single time. The top ten hold more than 6% of the sample.

The chain was built from TRBV28 and TRBJ1-5; the D gene is unclear. This sequence was found in a man aged 35-49 years with head and neck cancer. Sequencing input: PBMCs. The CDR3 has the sequence CASSLAQPQHF. The sequenced DNA is TGTGCCAGCAGTTTGGCTCAGCCCCAGCATTTT. Beyond the CDR3, the reference TRBV28 and TRBJ1-5 genes provide the residues; the full variable domain reads: DVKVTQSSRYLVKRTGEKVFLECVQDMDHENMFWYRQDPGLGLRLIYFSYDVKMKEKGDIPEGYSVSREKKERFSLILESASTNQTSMYLCASSLAQPQHFGDGTRLSIL.